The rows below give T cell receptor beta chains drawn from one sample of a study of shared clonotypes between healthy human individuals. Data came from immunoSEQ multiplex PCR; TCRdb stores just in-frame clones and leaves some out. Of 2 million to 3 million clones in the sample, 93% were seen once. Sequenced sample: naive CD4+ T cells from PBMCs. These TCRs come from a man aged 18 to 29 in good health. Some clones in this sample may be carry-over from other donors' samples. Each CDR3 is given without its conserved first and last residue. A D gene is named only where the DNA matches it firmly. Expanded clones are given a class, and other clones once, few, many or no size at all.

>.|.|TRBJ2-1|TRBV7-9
ASSDSGYGEQF
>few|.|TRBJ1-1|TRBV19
ASTSRGAQNTEAF
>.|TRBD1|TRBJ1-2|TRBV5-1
ASSLVAGQGMIDT
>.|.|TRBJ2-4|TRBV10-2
ASSHFGGLAKNIQY
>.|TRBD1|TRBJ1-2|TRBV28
ASIPGGQTLWNGYT
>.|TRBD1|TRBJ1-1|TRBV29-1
SVEAPRQGSTEAF
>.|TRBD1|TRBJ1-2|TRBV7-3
ASSHPGTGMIGYT
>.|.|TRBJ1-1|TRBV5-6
ASSVRQHTEAF
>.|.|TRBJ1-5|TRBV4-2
ASSLRDGYSNQPQH
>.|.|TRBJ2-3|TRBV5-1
ASSPRRGGTDTQY
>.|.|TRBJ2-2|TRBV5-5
ASSLGDRGELF
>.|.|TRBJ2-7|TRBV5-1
ASSLDPRSYEQY
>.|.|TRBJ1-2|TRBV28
ASSRRQLRGGGYT
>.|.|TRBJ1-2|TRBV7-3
ASSTGGFSMAGYT
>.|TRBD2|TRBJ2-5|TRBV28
ASSRKAGGSETQY
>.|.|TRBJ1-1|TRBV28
ASSLRRRGEAF
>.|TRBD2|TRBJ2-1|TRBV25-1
ASMSGSSYNEQF
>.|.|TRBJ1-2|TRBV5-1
ASSDPRGVNYGYT
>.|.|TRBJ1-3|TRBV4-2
ASSQPTDTGNTIY
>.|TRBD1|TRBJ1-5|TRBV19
ASSATGAGQPQH
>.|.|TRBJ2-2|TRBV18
ASSPPSVTGELF
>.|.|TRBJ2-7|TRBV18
ASSPPGRDPYEQY
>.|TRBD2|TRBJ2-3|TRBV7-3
ASSSLTSGGTDTQY
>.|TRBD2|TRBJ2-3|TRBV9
ASSVGIAGRSTDTQY
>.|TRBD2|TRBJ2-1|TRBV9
ASSVAPRTSGSSNEQF
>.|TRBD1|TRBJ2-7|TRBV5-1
ASGPGTGDYEQY
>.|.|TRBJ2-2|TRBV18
ASSRRGQVNTGELF
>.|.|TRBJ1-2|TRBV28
ASSLPGHIYGYT
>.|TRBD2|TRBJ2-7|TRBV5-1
ASSSTASGRAAEQY
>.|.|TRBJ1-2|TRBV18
ASSPRNIDRWDYGYT
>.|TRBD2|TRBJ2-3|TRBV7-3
ASSPVTSGRDTQY
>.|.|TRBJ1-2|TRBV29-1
SVRGGHGLAYGYT
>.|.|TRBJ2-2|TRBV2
ASMGTANTGELF
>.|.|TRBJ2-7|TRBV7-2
ASSGKSGSSYEQY
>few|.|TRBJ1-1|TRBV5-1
ASSLGDAEAF
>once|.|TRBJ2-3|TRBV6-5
ASSRSRQAGTQY
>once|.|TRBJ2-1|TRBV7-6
ASSQVQVNEQF
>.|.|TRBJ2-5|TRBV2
ASIGYVGVSKTQY
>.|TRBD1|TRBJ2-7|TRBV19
ASGRQGALSYEQY
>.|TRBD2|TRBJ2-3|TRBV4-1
ASSQGRLAGVATDTQY
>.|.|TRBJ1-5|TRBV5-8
ASSLDRPGNQPQH
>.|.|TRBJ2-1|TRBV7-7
ASSPGQTSYNEQF
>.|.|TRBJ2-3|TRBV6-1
ASSEGRIRASSYTDTQY
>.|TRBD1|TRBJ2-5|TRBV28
ASSLARGETQY
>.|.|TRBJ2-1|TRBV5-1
ASSLEGPYNEQF
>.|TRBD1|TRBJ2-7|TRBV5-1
ASSQIRPGQGAREQY
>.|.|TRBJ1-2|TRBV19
ASSIVDRSYT
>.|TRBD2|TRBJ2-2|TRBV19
ASSAGAGGPSWATGELF
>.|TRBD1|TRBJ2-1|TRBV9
ASSPWGTGVGNEQF
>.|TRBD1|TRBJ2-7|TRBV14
ASSRLQGGSYEQY
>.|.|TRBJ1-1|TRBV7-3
ASSLNAGVNTEAF
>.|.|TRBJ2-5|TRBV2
ASSGLDRTRETQY